These 29 T cell receptor beta chains were sequenced from one sample in a study of low-dose radiotherapy and immunotherapy resistance in tumors. As to time point: after trial treatment. The treatment was: LDRT plus nivolumab, ipilimumab, low-dose cyclophosphamide and aspirin (RACIN trial). With TRAV- and TRBV-specific primers, first-strand cDNA was made, covering the alpha and beta chains. Using a constant-region primer together with a V-primer adapter, TCRs were subjected to around 20 PCR cycles of amplification. TCRdb used MiXCR to reprocess the reads, holding one entry per CDR3 protein. This sample has tens of thousands of distinct CDR3 sequences, with under 30% found just once. The specimen comprised PBMCs, sampled after low-dose radiotherapy plus immunotherapy. The receptors shown here come from a male donor with prostate cancer.

The genes are TRBV5-4 and TRBJ2-7; 13 nucleotides agree with TRBD2. This CDR3 has 14 residues. The germline V gene has CDR1 SGHNT and CDR2 YYREEE (reference sequence). With 3 bases clipped from V and 6 bases from J, the junction kept 3 bases outside the gene matches. CDR3 DNA: TGTGCCAGCAGCTCCGGACTAGCGGGGGCCGAGCAGTACTTC. It specifies CASSSGLAGAEQYF.

There are many counts of this clonotype. The chain uses TRBV29-1 and TRBJ2-2; no firm D call. Looked up from germline, CDR1 is SQVTM and CDR2 is ANQGSEA. V was pared by 3 bases and J by 1 base, with 6 bases between. CDR3 size: 13 residues. The CDR3 sequence is CSVDGRNTGELFF. The CDR3 nucleotides read TGCAGCGTTGATGGACGGAACACCGGGGAGCTGTTTTTT.

This clonotype has a count of ten or more. The CDR3 DNA follows: TGTGCCAGTAGTATACGTTCTCTGGGGAACACTGAAGCTTTCTTT. As protein: CASSIRSLGNTEAFF. This chain uses TRBV19 with TRBJ1-1, with D hard to call. The CDR3 length is 15 residues. V was pared by 2 bases and J by 1 base, with 11 bases between. Per the germline V gene, CDR1 is LNHDA and CDR2 is SQIVND (reference sequence). Looking up the rest from reference TRBV19 and TRBJ1-1 gives the full variable domain: DGGITQSPKYLFRKEGQNVTLSCEQNLNHDAMYWYRQDPGQGLRLIYYSQIVNDFQKGDIAEGYSVSREKKESFPLTVTSAQKNPTAFYLCASSIRSLGNTEAFFGQGTRLTVV.

The chain carries TRBV5-4 and TRBJ2-1, with D unclear. The CDR3 is 13 amino acids. From germline, CDR1 is SGHNT and CDR2 YYREEE (reference sequence). V lost 0 bases, J lost 10 bases, and 11 bases lay in between. CDR3 DNA: TGTGCCAGCAGCTTGGCAAGACTTAAGGAGCAGTTCTTC. Its protein product is CASSLARLKEQFF.

This clonotype was detected many times. The chain recombines TRBV6-1 with TRBJ1-3; no definite D call. Germline V gene lookup returns CDR1 MNHNS and CDR2 SASEGT. V lost 8 bases and J lost 3, with 11 bases in between. The CDR3 totals 13 residues. Here the CDR3 reads CASSPWIGNTIYF. The CDR3 nucleotides are TGTGCCAGCTCGCCTTGGATTGGAAACACCATATATTTT.

For this clonotype: This likely stems from a read error, as it lies one base from a far larger clone. The chain employs TRBV20-1 and TRBJ2-1; D not certain. This CDR3 comprises 14 residues. CDR1 and CDR2 (germline): DFQATT, SNEGSKA (reference sequence). The germline V and J ends were trimmed by 5 bases and 13 bases, with 24 bases remaining between them. The CDR3 loop is CSAYDRWSQETQFF. CDR3 in DNA: TGCAGTGCTTATGACCGATGGTCCCAAGAGACCCAGTTCTTC.

At least ten counts were recorded for this clonotype. J is TRBJ2-3 and V is TRBV3-1, with D unclear. CDR3 length: 13 amino acids. The ends were cut back, 0 bases at V and 4 bases at J, with 5 bases in the middle. In germline, CDR1 is LGHDT, CDR2 YNNKEL (reference sequence). CDR3 coding DNA: TGTGCCAGCAGCCAAGAAGGACCAGATACGCAGTATTTT. This encodes CASSQEGPDTQYF.

On this clonotype: Only one base separates this from a far larger clonotype, so it likely reflects a read error. V and J are TRBV5-3 and TRBJ2-1; D perhaps matches TRBD1 (5 bases). TRBV5-3 is an ORF for which the function is uncertain. The CDR3 sequence is 13 residues long. The V and J ends lost 0 bases and 10 bases respectively, with 11 bases between them. This CDR3 reads CARSLGQLREQFF. The CDR3 region has the DNA TGTGCCAGAAGCTTGGGACAGTTAAGAGAGCAGTTCTTC.

This clonotype was recorded many times. This chain links TRBV6-1 with TRBJ2-7, with a possible D match to TRBD2 (5 bases). Germline loops: CDR1 MNHNS, CDR2 SASEGT. There are 14 residues in the CDR3. Trimming removed 7 bases at V and 0 bases at J, with 13 bases between. The DNA for the CDR3 is TGTGCCAGCACCCGAGCACTAGGCTCCTACGAGCAGTACTTC. Amino acid sequence: CASTRALGSYEQYF.

This clonotype was observed a handful of times. The chain recombines TRBV12-3 or TRBV12-4 with TRBJ1-5, with 9 bases lining up with TRBD1. Losses at the gene ends were 3 bases for V and 2 bases for J; bases not matched to a gene: 5. CDR3 length: 16 residues. The CDR3 DNA follows: TGTGCCAGCAGTTTTGGGACAGGGCGAGGCAATCAGCCCCAGCATTTT. Encoded protein: CASSFGTGRGNQPQHF.

With respect to this clonotype: A single base is all that separates this from a far larger clone, so a read error is likely. The genes are TRBV28 and TRBJ2-1; 10 nucleotides agree with TRBD1. The germline gives CDR1 MDHEN, CDR2 SYDVKM. The CDR3 runs 15 residues. V was clipped by 6 bases and J by 6 bases; unmatched bases: 8. CDR3 loop: CASRLDRGLSNEQFF. Written as DNA, the CDR3 is TGTGCCAGCAGGTTAGACAGGGGGCTCTCCAATGAGCAGTTCTTC.

This clonotype was counted at least ten times. The rearrangement joins TRBV4-1 to TRBJ2-7; TRBD1 might be the D (6 bases). From germline, CDR1 is MGHRA and CDR2 YSYEKL. The CDR3 loop spans 16 amino acids. V shed 3 bases and J shed 0 bases, with 15 bases lying between them. CDR3 DNA: TGCGCCAGCAGCCAGATGGACGGGACATCCTCCTACGAGCAGTACTTC. It encodes CASSQMDGTSSYEQYF.

This clonotype was detected only a few times. This chain uses TRBV29-1 with TRBJ2-1; D perhaps matches TRBD1 (6 bases). Germline-derived CDR1 and CDR2 are SQVTM and ANQGSEA. The V and J ends lost 4 bases and 6 bases respectively, with 10 bases between them. The CDR3 spans 12 residues. The CDR3 nucleotides are TGCAGCGTTGCTCAGGGGATCAATGAGCAGTTCTTC. Translating it yields CSVAQGINEQFF.

This clonotype was recorded many times. The genes are TRBV21-1 and TRBJ1-2; no DNA check was done on the table's D call, TRBD1. TRBV21-1 corresponds to a pseudogene. CDR3 length equals 19 residues. Here the CDR3 reads CASSKEGEAGQKRNYGYTF. The CDR3 DNA sequence: TGTGCCAGCAGCAAAGAGGGGGAGGCAGGGCAAAAGAGGAACTATGGCTACACCTTC.

As regards this clonotype: A far larger clone lies a single base away; this is likely a read error. V gene TRBV5-3 combines with J gene TRBJ2-5; D not resolved. TRBV5-3 is placed among ORFs of uncertain function. CDR3 length equals 13 residues. The CDR3, as DNA: TGTGCCAGCAGCTTGGGTCTAGGAAATGAGCAGTACTTC. Its protein is CASSLGLGNEQYF.

This chain links TRBV27 with TRBJ2-3; D unclear. Germline lookup yields CDR1 MNHEY and CDR2 SMNVEV (reference sequence). The CDR3 runs 13 residues. V shed 3 bases and J shed 5 bases, with 9 bases lying between them. DNA for the CDR3: TGTGCCAGCAGTTTCTGGTGGGGAGATACGCAGTATTTT. It is translated as CASSFWWGDTQYF.

The chain employs TRBV29-1 and TRBJ2-5; 8 nucleotides match TRBD1. The V segment lost 6 bases and the J segment 6 bases; nucleotides outside the gene matches: 9. Germline lookup yields CDR1 SQVTM and CDR2 ANQGSEA. This CDR3 comprises 13 residues. The DNA for the CDR3 is TGCAGCGTGGTGGGACAGGCCCCCCAGACCCAGTACTTC. The encoded protein is CSVVGQAPQTQYF.

V and J are TRBV3-1 and TRBJ1-1; D gene uncertain. The CDR3 length is 15 residues. Germline CDR1 is LGHDT and CDR2 is YNNKEL (reference sequence). Deletions cut 0 bases from V and 11 bases from J, with 19 bases between. CDR3: CASSQEVVLGSGAFF. The CDR3 nucleotides read TGTGCCAGCAGCCAAGAGGTGGTACTGGGGAGTGGGGCTTTCTTT.

This clonotype occurred many times. This chain links TRBV15 with TRBJ2-4; D unresolved. Germline V lookup: CDR1 LNHNV, CDR2 YYDKDF (reference sequence). The CDR3 is made up of 12 amino acids. Trimming took off 0 bases at V and 5 bases at J, with 2 bases between the two ends. This CDR3 is CATSREENIQYF. CDR3 sequence (DNA): TGTGCCACCAGCAGAGAGGAAAACATTCAGTACTTC. Complete variable domain (other parts from reference TRBV15 and TRBJ2-4): DAMVIQNPRYQVTQFGKPVTLSCSQTLNHNVMYWYQQKSSQAPKLLFHYYDKDFNNEADTPDNFQSRRPNTSFCFLDIRSPGLGDTAMYLCATSREENIQYFGAGTRLSVL.

This clonotype was seen at least ten times. The chain has TRBV4-2 and TRBJ2-2; TRBD1 might be the D (7 bases). CDR1 is LGHNA, CDR2 YNFKEQ, per germline. The CDR3 length is 16 residues. The V and J ends lost 3 bases and 5 bases respectively, with 16 bases between them. The CDR3 sequence: CASSQTGGGGTGELFF. CDR3 in DNA: TGTGCCAGCAGCCAGACAGGAGGGGGCGGAACCGGGGAGCTGTTTTTT.

This clonotype was counted many times. This rearrangement joins TRBV2 to TRBJ2-2, with 8 bases matching TRBD2. This CDR3 has 17 residues. With V trimmed by 7 bases and J by 7 bases, 17 bases remained unmatched. The germline V gene has CDR1 SNHLY and CDR2 FYNNEI. The CDR3 spells CASKGPGRAASRGELFF. The CDR3 DNA follows: TGTGCCAGCAAAGGCCCCGGGAGGGCCGCCTCGCGCGGGGAGCTGTTTTTT.

Regarding this clonotype: With only one base between it and a far larger clone, this is likely a read error. This chain joins TRBV29-1 and TRBJ2-1; the match to TRBD1 covers 9 bases. The CDR3 extends over 13 amino acids. The J segment lost 13 bases and the V segment lost 5 bases, leaving 12 bases of the junction unmatched. Germline V gene sequence: CDR1 SQVTM, CDR2 ANQGSEA. In DNA form, the CDR3 reads TGCAGCGTTTCAAGACAGGGGGTAGAGACCCAGTTCTTC. It specifies CSVSRQGVETQFF.

This clonotype was detected ten times or more. V usage is TRBV14 and J usage is TRBJ1-1, with D maybe TRBD1 (6 bases). In germline, CDR1 is SGHDN, CDR2 FVKESK. The length of the CDR3 is 13 residues. V was trimmed by 5 bases and J by 3 bases, leaving 10 bases between them. CDR3 nucleotides: TGTGCCAGCAGCGCGCAGGGGTACACTGAAGCTTTCTTT. It encodes CASSAQGYTEAFF.

The V and J genes are TRBV19 and TRBJ2-1, with 10 nucleotides matching TRBD2. Germline V CDR1 and CDR2: LNHDA, SQIVND (reference sequence). J gave up 6 bases and V 4 bases, and 12 bases lay outside the gene matches. This CDR3 has 17 residues. CDR3 region: CASSTSSGGSERNEQFF. The CDR3 region has the DNA TGTGCCAGTAGTACTTCTAGCGGGGGCTCGGAGCGCAATGAGCAGTTCTTC.

This clonotype was observed at least ten times. The CDR3 spells CASSLAGVYGYTF. DNA for the CDR3: TGTGCCAGCAGCTTGGCAGGGGTCTATGGCTACACCTTC. This chain joins TRBV13 and TRBJ1-2, with D tentatively TRBD1 (6 bases). Trimming stripped 3 bases from V and 4 bases from J, with 9 bases between. This CDR3 comprises 13 residues. Per the germline V gene, CDR1 is PRHDT and CDR2 is FYEKMQ (reference sequence).

This clonotype was seen only a few times. A read error is likely here: a far larger clone is one base away. This rearrangement joins TRBV29-1 to TRBJ2-5, with 7 bases that match TRBD1. There are 13 residues in the CDR3. The germline V gene has CDR1 SQVTM and CDR2 ANQGSEA. Trimming took 7 bases from V and 11 from J; bases not matched to a gene: 16. CDR3 nucleotides: TGCAGCGGAAATCGACAGGGCGGTAGTGAGCAGTACTTC. It codes for CSGNRQGGSEQYF.

The sample holds many counts of this clonotype. This sequence joins TRBV29-1 and TRBJ2-1; no definite D call. From germline, CDR1 is SQVTM and CDR2 ANQGSEA. V was shortened by 6 bases and J by 0 bases, with 12 bases between the two germline ends. The CDR3 loop spans 14 amino acids. The DNA for the CDR3 is TGCAGCGTCCCACGTACAAGCTCCTACAATGAGCAGTTCTTC. Protein: CSVPRTSSYNEQFF.

At least ten counts were recorded for this clonotype. The chain combines TRBV7-8 with TRBJ2-1; 11 bases align to TRBD2. CDR3 length equals 15 residues. Looked up from germline, CDR1 is SGHVS and CDR2 is FQNEAQ. The J segment lost 7 bases and the V segment lost 2 bases, leaving 4 bases of the junction unmatched. CDR3 region: CASSLLAGGRNEQFF. CDR3 coding DNA: TGTGCCAGCAGCTTACTAGCGGGAGGAAGGAATGAGCAGTTCTTC.

This chain links TRBV15 with TRBJ2-3; the match to TRBD2 covers 13 bases. CDR1 and CDR2 from the germline V gene are LNHNV and YYDKDF (reference sequence). With V trimmed by 0 bases and J by 4 bases, 16 bases remained unmatched. The CDR3 runs to 21 residues. The CDR3 DNA is TGTGCCACCAGCAGAGATCGGGAGACCGGACTAGCGGGAGCGGGTTCAGATACGCAGTATTTT. It translates to CATSRDRETGLAGAGSDTQYF.